These 5 T cell receptor beta chains originate from one sample sequenced in a study of blood T cell repertoires in COVID-19. Sequenced by immunoSEQ multiplex PCR; TCRdb stores in-frame clones only, minus some. Seen here are 98,000 or so clones, 60% to 85% observed once, and the top ten hold 1.5% to 2%. The source material was peripheral blood. These receptors were collected from a woman in her 40s with acute or convalescent COVID-19.

This clone was picked up one time. This chain joins TRBV27 and TRBJ2-7; 8 positions match TRBD1. In germline, CDR1 is MNHEY, CDR2 SMNVEV (reference sequence). The CDR3 sequence is 14 residues long. V trimming: 5 bases; J trimming: 2 bases; junction bases outside the gene matches: 5. The CDR3 region is CASSPWTGTYEQYF. As DNA, the CDR3 is TGTGCCAGCAGTCCCTGGACAGGGACCTACGAGCAGTACTTC.

V gene TRBV27 combines with J gene TRBJ2-1; 7 bases match TRBD1. V lost 4 bases and J lost 8; bases outside the gene matches: 11. CDR1 MNHEY and CDR2 SMNVEV come from the germline V gene (reference sequence). CDR3 length: 15 residues. CDR3 loop: CASSSTQGPGDEQFF. The CDR3 coding sequence is TGTGCCAGCAGTTCGACACAGGGGCCAGGGGATGAGCAGTTCTTC.

The chain joins TRBV29-1 to TRBJ2-3; the D gene is possibly TRBD1 (7 bases). The CDR3 sequence is 14 residues long. V lost 6 bases to trimming and J lost 4 bases, with 17 bases between them. Germline lookup yields CDR1 SQVTM and CDR2 ANQGSEA. CDR3 DNA: TGCAGCGTCGGAACAGGGGCGGGATCAGATACGCAGTATTTT. Encoded protein: CSVGTGAGSDTQYF.

This clone was detected only once. Compared with germline, one end of the junction differs, possibly owing to a read error. The chain couples TRBV27 to TRBJ2-5; no definite D call. The germline gives CDR1 MNHEY, CDR2 SMNVEV (reference sequence). The CDR3 contains 14 residues. Here the CDR3 reads CASSFDGSQETRYF. The CDR3 DNA follows: TGTGCCAGCAGTTTCGACGGTAGCCAAGAGACCCGGTACTTC.

This clone was detected a few times. The rearrangement uses TRBV6-5 and TRBJ1-6; maybe TRBD1 (5 bases). CDR3 length: 14 residues. Trimming shortened V by 7 bases and J by 7 bases, and 14 bases separated the two germline ends. Germline V CDR1 and CDR2: MNHEY, SVGAGI. The CDR3: CASTRGNYNSPLHF. The CDR3 DNA follows: TGTGCCAGCACCCGGGGGAATTACAATTCACCCCTCCACTTT.